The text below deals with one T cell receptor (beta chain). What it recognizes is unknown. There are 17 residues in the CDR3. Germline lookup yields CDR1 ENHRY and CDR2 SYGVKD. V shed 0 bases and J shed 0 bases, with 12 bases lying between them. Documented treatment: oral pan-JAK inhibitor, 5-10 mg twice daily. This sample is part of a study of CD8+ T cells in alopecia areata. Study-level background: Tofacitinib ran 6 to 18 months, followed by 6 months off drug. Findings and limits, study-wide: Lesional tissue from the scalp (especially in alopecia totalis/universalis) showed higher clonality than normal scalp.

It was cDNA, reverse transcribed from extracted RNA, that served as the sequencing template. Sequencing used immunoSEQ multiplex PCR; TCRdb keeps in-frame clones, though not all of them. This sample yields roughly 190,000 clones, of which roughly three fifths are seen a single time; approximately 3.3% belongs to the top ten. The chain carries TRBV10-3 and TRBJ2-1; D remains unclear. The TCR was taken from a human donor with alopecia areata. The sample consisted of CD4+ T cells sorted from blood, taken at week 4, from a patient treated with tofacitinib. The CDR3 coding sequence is TGTGCCATCAGTGAGTCGTCTGCAGGTAGCTCCTACAATGAGCAGTTCTTC. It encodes CAISESSAGSSYNEQFF.